This T cell receptor beta chain is drawn from a study of cytomegalovirus exposure and HLA in healthy donors. Study results and caveats: Analysis was carried out at a later point, and it linked a missense DCLRE1C variant to TCR beta V- and J-gene trimming.

The CDR3 totals 14 residues. Germline CDR1 and CDR2: ENHRY and SYGVKD. A multiplex PCR was run with 60 Vbeta primers and 13 Jbeta primers. Profiled with immunoSEQ multiplex PCR; TCRdb holds only in-frame clones, not every one. Of some 100,000 clones listed, roughly 69% are singletons. As regards this clone: Its antigen remains unidentified.

Input material: PBMCs. The chain has TRBV10-3 and TRBJ2-5; TRBD2 aligns across 9 bases. The J call is in doubt because the DNA end fits TRBJ2-7 better. This TCR came from a woman between 65 and 79 years old in good health and CMV-seropositive. The CDR3 region is CAISLAGAPYEQYF. As DNA, the CDR3 is TGTGCCATCAGCTTAGCGGGGGCCCCCTACGAGCAGTACTTC.